This TCR beta chain was identified in a study of blood T cell repertoires in COVID-19 (TCRdb year 2020). For context, the study as a whole: Collaborator samples came from the United States, Italy and Spain and covered acute and convalescent phases of COVID-19. The prospective study material was composed of cDNA or gDNA derived from T cells, B-cell-depleted T cells, or PBMCs. Subjects who had been exposed to COVID-19, were actively infected with it, or had recovered from it provided the deeply sampled blood TCRbeta repertoires that made up the dataset. The repertoires were made available in a free public database intended to serve as a resource for research on the immune response to SARS-CoV-2. The samples were drawn from two sources: the first 160 participants of the ongoing ImmuneRACE study, and about 1,300 subjects contributed by 6 global collaborators. The sample metadata nearly always contained a de-identified subject ID, COVID-19 status, age in years and sex. HLA class I and class II types, where available, came from metadata supplied by the sample provider rather than from assay-based typing.

CDR1 and CDR2 were assigned from the germline V gene as SNHLY and FYNNEI. The trim is 6 bases for V and 2 bases for J, with a gap of 10 bases between the germline ends. From cysteine to phenylalanine, the CDR3 is 13 amino acids long. The only DNA kept is the CDR3, 39 bases in frame from the first base. Points the paper makes about the study in general: Clinical and demographic metadata were provided uncurated, with the amount varying by source and participant.

The collaborating institutions used their own protocols to collect whole blood in K2EDTA tubes. Collaborator samples were shipped for TCRbeta analysis as frozen whole blood, isolated PBMCs, or DNA extracted from either sample type. Concerning this clone itself: There is no known antigen for this receptor. Within one base of it there is no much larger clone, and no base qualities were kept.

The immunoSEQ Assay, a bias-controlled multiplex PCR, was used to amplify TCRbeta CDR3 regions from genomic DNA. Per the original workflow: The number of nucleated cells in each sample was estimated from the amplification of reference gene primers within the assay. Sequence reads were collapsed and filtered to measure the absolute abundance of every unique TCRbeta CDR3 rearrangement. Productive Simpson clonality was computed per sample as the square root of Simpson's diversity index over productive rearrangements. As stored in TCRdb, this immuneACCESS dataset retains in-frame rearrangements with V and J assigned. A fraction of the clones does not appear; measured against another copy, unresolved V genes explain less than half of the discrepancy, and the remainder lacks a known reason. That table is the source of V, J and clone size, and D and trimming were worked out from the DNA. The sample table lists around 300,000 clones, approximately 91% of them with a count of one. Of the sample, 2% to 2.5% falls within the top ten clones.

The V and J segments used are TRBV2 and TRBJ1-1; the D gene assignment is ambiguous. Material: peripheral blood. This sequence was found in a man aged 50 or older with acute or convalescent COVID-19. CDR3 loop: CASRTDINTEAFF. The bases read TGTGCCAGCAGGACCGACATAAACACTGAAGCTTTCTTT.